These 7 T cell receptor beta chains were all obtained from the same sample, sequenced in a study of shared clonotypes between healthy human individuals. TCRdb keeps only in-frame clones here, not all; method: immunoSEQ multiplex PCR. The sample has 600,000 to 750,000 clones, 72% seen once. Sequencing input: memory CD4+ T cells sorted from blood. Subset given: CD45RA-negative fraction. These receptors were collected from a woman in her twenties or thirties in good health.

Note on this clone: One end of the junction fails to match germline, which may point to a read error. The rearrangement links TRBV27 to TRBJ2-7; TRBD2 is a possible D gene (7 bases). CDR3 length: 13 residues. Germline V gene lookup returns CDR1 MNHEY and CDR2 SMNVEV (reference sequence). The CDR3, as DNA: TGTGCCAGCAGTTTATCGAGGGGGAGGGCCTTTTTGTTC. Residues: CASSLSRGRAFLF.

The CDR3, as DNA: TGTGCCAGCAGTGCCTCTAGGGAGACCCAGTACTTC. As protein: CASSASRETQYF. The gene calls are TRBV27 and TRBJ2-7; D is ambiguous. The J call is in doubt because the DNA end fits TRBJ2-5 better. Germline lookup yields CDR1 MNHEY and CDR2 SMNVEV (reference sequence). The CDR3 totals 12 residues.

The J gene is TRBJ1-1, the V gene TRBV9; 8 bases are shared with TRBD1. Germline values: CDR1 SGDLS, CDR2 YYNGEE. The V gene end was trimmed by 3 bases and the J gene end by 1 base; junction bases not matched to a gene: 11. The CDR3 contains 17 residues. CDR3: CASSGGQGRLSNTEAFF. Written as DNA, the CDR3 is TGTGCCAGCAGCGGCGGACAGGGTCGATTGTCGAACACTGAAGCTTTCTTT.

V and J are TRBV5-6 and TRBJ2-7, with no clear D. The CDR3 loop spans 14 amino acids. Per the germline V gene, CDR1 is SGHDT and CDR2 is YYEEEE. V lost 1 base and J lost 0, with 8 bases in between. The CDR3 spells CASSLLGTSYEQYF. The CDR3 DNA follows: TGTGCCAGCAGCTTGTTAGGAACCTCCTACGAGCAGTACTTC.

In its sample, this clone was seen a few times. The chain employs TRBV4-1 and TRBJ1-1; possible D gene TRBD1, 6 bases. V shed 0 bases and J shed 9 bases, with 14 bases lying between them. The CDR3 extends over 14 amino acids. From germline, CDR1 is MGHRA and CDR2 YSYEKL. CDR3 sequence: CASSQDPGGGKAFF. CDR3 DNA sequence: TGCGCCAGCAGCCAAGATCCGGGCGGGGGCAAAGCTTTCTTT.

In nucleotides, the CDR3 is TGTGCCAGCACTGATGGACAGGGGTACAATGAGCAGTTCTTC. It is translated as CASTDGQGYNEQFF. The rearrangement uses TRBV11-3 and TRBJ2-1, with 9 bases matching TRBD1. Trimming cost V 7 bases and J 4 bases; bases outside gene matches: 5. CDR1 is SGHNT and CDR2 is YENEEA in the germline V gene. The CDR3 sequence is 14 residues long. Combining the CDR3 with reference TRBV11-3 and TRBJ2-1 gives the whole variable domain EAGVVQSPRYKIIEKKQPVAFWCNPISGHNTLYWYLQNLGQGPELLIRYENEEAVDDSQLPKDRFSAERLKGVDSTLKIQPAELGDSAVYLCASTDGQGYNEQFFGPGTRLTVL.

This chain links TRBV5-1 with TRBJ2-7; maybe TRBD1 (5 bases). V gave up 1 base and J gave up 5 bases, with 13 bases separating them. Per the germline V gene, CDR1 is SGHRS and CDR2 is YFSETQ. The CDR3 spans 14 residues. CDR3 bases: TGCGCCAGCAGCTTGTCCAGGGTCGAGCACGAGCAGTACTTC. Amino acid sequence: CASSLSRVEHEQYF.